What follows are 20 T cell receptor beta chains derived from one specimen sequenced in a study of blood T cell repertoires in COVID-19. The assay was immunoSEQ multiplex PCR, and TCRdb's table has in-frame clones only and misses some. This table holds more than 150,000 clones, around 84% found once. Material for sequencing was peripheral blood. These receptors were taken from a man between 40 and 49 years old with active or convalescent COVID-19.

The chain has TRBV7-2 and TRBJ1-1; tentative D call: TRBD1 (5 bases). The CDR3 is 16 amino acids. Germline V gives CDR1 SGHTA, CDR2 FQGNSA. V lost 1 base and J 4 bases, leaving 16 bases between the germline ends. The CDR3 nucleotides are TGTGCCAGCAGCTTAGGAGGGCAGGGAGGGAGCACTGAAGCTTTCTTT. This gives the protein CASSLGGQGGSTEAFF. The full variable domain, completed using reference TRBV7-2 and TRBJ1-1, is GAGVSQSPSNKVTEKGKDVELRCDPISGHTALYWYRQSLGQGLEFLIYFQGNSAPDKSGLPSDRFSAERTGGSVSTLTIQRTQQEDSAVYLCASSLGGQGGSTEAFFGQGTRLTVV.

As regards this clone: The junction departs from germline at one end; a sequencing error may be responsible. This rearrangement joins TRBV20-1 to TRBJ1-4; tentative D call: TRBD1 (6 bases). CDR1 and CDR2 from the germline V gene are DFQATT and SNEGSKA (reference sequence). The CDR3 spans 10 residues. The CDR3 is CSASTGPRPF. The DNA for the CDR3 is TGCAGTGCTAGTACAGGGCCGAGGCCTTTT.

The J gene is TRBJ1-1, the V gene TRBV19; D gene unclear. Per germline, CDR1 LNHDA and CDR2 SQIVND (reference sequence). The CDR3 has 14 amino acids. Trimming pared 3 bases from V and 1 base from J, leaving 9 bases between. DNA for the CDR3: TGTGCCAGTAGTATGTGGGAGAAGAACACTGAAGCTTTCTTT. Amino acid sequence: CASSMWEKNTEAFF.

This clone came up a few times. The rearrangement links TRBV30 to TRBJ1-3; 9 nucleotides match TRBD1. Germline values: CDR1 GTSNPN, CDR2 SVGIG (reference sequence). This CDR3 contains 15 residues. V gave up 2 bases and J gave up 7 bases; unmatched junction bases: 9. CDR3 region: CAWSKGTGGSNTIYF. Here the CDR3 DNA reads TGTGCCTGGAGTAAAGGAACAGGGGGCTCGAACACCATATATTTT.

The CDR3 DNA sequence: TGTGCCAGCAACCCGGGACAGGGAGGCGAGCAGTACTTC. It encodes CASNPGQGGEQYF. The chain joins TRBV7-9 to TRBJ2-7; 9 bases map to TRBD1. CDR3 size: 13 residues. The J segment lost 6 bases and the V segment lost 7 bases, leaving 7 bases of the junction unmatched. Germline V gene lookup returns CDR1 SEHNR and CDR2 FQNEAQ (reference sequence).

This chain links TRBV2 with TRBJ2-1; 9 bases align to TRBD2. V shed 4 bases, J shed 4 bases, and the junction held 5 bases outside the gene matches. Per the germline V gene, CDR1 is SNHLY and CDR2 is FYNNEI. The CDR3 is 15 residues long. The CDR3 coding sequence is TGTGCCAGCAGTGTAGTGCGGGGGGGTTACAATGAGCAGTTCTTC. It codes for CASSVVRGGYNEQFF.

This rearrangement joins TRBV5-1 to TRBJ2-3; D possibly corresponds to TRBD2 (6 bases). This CDR3 comprises 14 residues. Germline values: CDR1 SGHRS, CDR2 YFSETQ. V lost 2 bases and J lost 0, with 7 bases in between. CDR3 amino acids: CASSFGTSTDTQYF. The CDR3 coding sequence is TGCGCCAGCAGCTTCGGGACTAGCACAGATACGCAGTATTTT.

Only one count was recorded for this clone. The rearrangement joins TRBV2 to TRBJ1-1, with 8 bases matching TRBD1. CDR3 size: 12 residues. Germline assignment: CDR1 SNHLY and CDR2 FYNNEI. The J segment lost 9 bases and the V segment lost 4 bases, leaving 4 bases of the junction unmatched. In DNA form, the CDR3 reads TGTGCCAGCAGTGCCGACAGGGGCAAAGCTTTCTTT. This sequence encodes CASSADRGKAFF.

This chain joins TRBV10-1 and TRBJ2-7; possibly TRBD2 for D (6 bases). Germline CDR1 is WNHNN and CDR2 is SYGVQD (reference sequence). The V and J ends lost 6 bases and 0 bases respectively, with 12 bases between them. This CDR3 spans 14 amino acids. The CDR3 DNA is TGCGCCAGCAGCCCCCCCGGGAGCTCCTACGAGCAGTACTTC. This translates into CASSPPGSSYEQYF.

This chain uses TRBV3-1 (or the pseudogene TRBV3-2) with TRBJ2-3; 12 bases agree with TRBD2. The V and J ends lost 1 base and 3 bases, in that order; junction bases with no gene match: 2. The germline gives CDR1 LGHDT, CDR2 YNNKEL (reference sequence). CDR3 length: 16 residues. CDR3 nucleotide sequence: TGTGCCAGCAGCCAAGTGACTAGCGGGGGAACAGATACGCAGTATTTT. Encoded protein: CASSQVTSGGTDTQYF.

This sequence joins TRBV6-6 and TRBJ2-2; no clear D gene. V shed 6 bases and J shed 1 base, with 9 bases lying between them. CDR3 length: 14 amino acids. CDR1 is MNHNY and CDR2 is SVGAGI in the germline V gene (reference sequence). The CDR3 DNA reads TGTGCCAGCAGACCCAGACAGAACACCGGGGAGCTGTTTTTT. Amino acid sequence: CASRPRQNTGELFF.

The V gene is TRBV5-1, the J gene TRBJ2-2; D not certain. Germline values: CDR1 SGHRS, CDR2 YFSETQ. V was cut by 3 bases and J by 6 bases, with 6 bases left in between. The CDR3 extends over 12 amino acids. This chain's CDR3 is CASSSLPGELFF. The DNA of the CDR3 is TGCGCCAGCAGCTCACTCCCCGGGGAGCTGTTTTTT.

The V and J genes are TRBV7-2 and TRBJ2-2; D perhaps matches TRBD2 (6 bases). The CDR3 covers 17 residues. V was shortened by 1 base and J by 6 bases, with 18 bases between the two germline ends. Germline V gives CDR1 SGHTA, CDR2 FQGNSA. CDR3 nucleotides: TGTGCCAGCAGCTTAGAAACTAGGCGGGATACTCCCGGGGAGCTGTTTTTT. This sequence encodes CASSLETRRDTPGELFF.

The V gene is TRBV7-9, the J gene TRBJ1-1; possible D gene TRBD1, 5 bases. Germline V gene lookup returns CDR1 SEHNR and CDR2 FQNEAQ (reference sequence). Trimming removed 3 bases from V and 11 bases from J, with 10 bases in between. This CDR3 is 11 amino acids long. CDR3 sequence reads: CASSLGQGAFF. The CDR3 DNA sequence: TGTGCCAGCAGCTTGGGGCAGGGTGCTTTCTTT.

V is TRBV19 and J is TRBJ1-1, with D tentatively TRBD1 (5 bases). V was shortened by 5 bases and J by 5 bases, with 21 bases between the two germline ends. Germline CDR1 LNHDA, CDR2 SQIVND (reference sequence). The CDR3 is made up of 16 amino acids. The CDR3 DNA reads TGTGCCAGTAGTTACGCGGGACCCGCACCTCGGACTGAAGCTTTCTTT. Its translation is CASSYAGPAPRTEAFF.

V is TRBV10-3 and J is TRBJ1-4; the match to TRBD1 covers 8 bases. This CDR3 contains 16 residues. V lost 3 bases, J lost 6 bases, and 9 bases stayed unmatched. Germline V gene lookup returns CDR1 ENHRY and CDR2 SYGVKD. The CDR3 here is CAISERQGRTHEKLFF. The CDR3 DNA reads TGTGCCATCAGTGAACGACAGGGGAGGACTCATGAAAAACTGTTTTTT.

This clone was seen a few times. J is TRBJ2-7 and V is TRBV5-4, with a weak D call TRBD2 (7 bases). V dropped 6 bases and J dropped 1 base, with 17 bases sitting between them. From germline, CDR1 is SGHNT and CDR2 YYREEE (reference sequence). CDR3 length: 15 residues. The DNA of the CDR3 is TGTGCCAGCACCTGGGGGGGAGACAGGTCCTACGAGCAGTACTTC. Encoded protein: CASTWGGDRSYEQYF.

This clone has only a few counts. V usage is TRBV10-1 and J usage is TRBJ2-7; a weak D match, TRBD1 (6 bases). The germline gives CDR1 WNHNN, CDR2 SYGVQD (reference sequence). V was trimmed by 6 bases and J by 2 bases, leaving 14 bases between them. This CDR3 is 14 amino acids long. Here the CDR3 reads CASSSGTRTYEQYF. The CDR3, as DNA: TGCGCCAGCAGCTCCGGGACAAGAACCTACGAGCAGTACTTC.

The J gene is TRBJ1-6, the V gene TRBV19; perhaps TRBD1 as D (5 bases). This CDR3 spans 15 amino acids. The V end lost 5 bases, the J end lost 9 bases, and 17 bases lay between the germline ends. The V gene's germline CDR1 is LNHDA and CDR2 SQIVND (reference sequence). The CDR3 DNA follows: TGTGCCAGTAGTCCTCGGGACTCTTTTGGTTCACCCCTCCACTTT. It encodes CASSPRDSFGSPLHF.

The chain carries TRBV7-2 and TRBJ2-2, with D possibly matching TRBD1 (6 bases). V shed 5 bases and J shed 4 bases, with 8 bases lying between them. The CDR3 covers 13 residues. CDR1 is SGHTA, CDR2 FQGNSA, per germline. CDR3 bases: TGTGCCAGCAGCAAACAGGGCACCGGGGAGCTGTTTTTT. Encoded protein: CASSKQGTGELFF.